This T cell receptor beta chain was sequenced during a study of T cells after yellow fever vaccination (dated by TCRdb to the late 2010s). Describing the broader study: The SMART-Seq v4 Ultra Low Input RNA kit was used to prepare libraries from fractions with low cell numbers. Two healthy male donors, one aged 18 to 29 and one aged 30 to 40 years, made up the cohort. To track T-cell clones before and after primary and booster YFV17D yellow fever vaccination, bulk TCR alpha and beta repertoires were sequenced longitudinally. Blood was collected at multiple timepoints before and after primary and secondary immunization, and bulk PBMC replicates and cell subsets were isolated. General findings and caveats noted by the study authors: After the booster, most clones that had expanded after primary vaccination were detected again (approximately 95% of CD4 and around nine tenths of CD8), suggesting broad maintenance of memory. A small share of clonotypes was detected in both CD4 and CD8 compartments, with the overlap likely arising from convergent recombination. The secondary T-cell response was found to be weaker but faster than the primary response, with a peak reached on day 5 rather than on day 15. FACS-sorted repertoires could contain abundant contaminating clonotypes from the bulk population, so computational filtering was required. The study included only two donors, which limits how far the findings can be generalized.

The treatment or condition label corresponds to: live attenuated yellow fever vaccine strain. At each blood-draw timepoint, two biological replicates of bulk PBMCs were obtained. PBMCs were isolated from peripheral blood using a standard Ficoll-Paque protocol. TriZol was used to extract RNA from bulk PBMCs, from CD4 and CD8 fractions, and from dextramer-positive and dextramer-negative fractions. TCR cDNA was synthesized by 5'RACE template switching, which introduced a universal primer site and unique molecular identifiers. Priming of cDNA synthesis was performed from both the TCR alpha and TCR beta constant segments. Library amplification used two PCR steps, and the second PCR step added sample barcodes and sequencing adapters. Sequencing of libraries was performed on Illumina HiSeq 2500 (2x100 bp) or NovaSeq (2x150 bp). As for the original processing: MIGEC handled demultiplexing of reads and collapsing into UMI consensus sequences, while MiXCR performed V(D)J alignment. Vaccine-responding clonotypes were defined with edgeR using replicate PBMC samples, requiring FDR below 0.01 and a log2 fold change above 5 up to day 15. CD4 or CD8 identity was assigned to each bulk clonotype according to whether the clonotype was present at higher abundance in the sequenced CD4 repertoire or the sequenced CD8 repertoire. TCRdb redid the processing of the public reads, applying fastp at Q25 and MiXCR, and retained in-frame beta chains. Every CDR3 protein is listed once, alongside the most common genes and DNA of its rows. These V and J calls are TCRdb output, not the study's own analysis. In this sample the table shows 500,000 to 650,000 distinct CDR3 sequences, around 17% of which occur a single time. Roughly 17% of the sample goes to the ten largest clones.

On this clonotype: Its antigen remains undetermined. Per-nucleotide qualities are absent, and no much larger clonotype sits a single base away.

The CDR3 goes from the cysteine to the phenylalanine over 14 residues. The entry retains the CDR3 DNA only, 42 bases that are in frame from base 1. The germline V gene gives CDR1 as MDHEN and CDR2 as SYDVKM. The sequences come from PBMCs, collected 4 to 6 days after the first yellow fever vaccination. This TCR was recovered from a young man who received the YFV17D yellow fever vaccine. The chain uses TRBV28 and TRBJ2-1; 9 middle bases align to TRBD2. The DNA sequence is given as TGTGTCCGCCAGCCAGCGGGGGGATACAATGAGCAGTTCTTC. Translated, it gives CVRQPAGGYNEQFF. With the portions outside the CDR3 filled from the reference TRBV28 and TRBJ2-1 genes, the complete variable region becomes DVKVTQSSRYLVKRTGEKVFLECVQDMDHENMFWYRQDPGLGLRLIYFSYDVKMKEKGDIPEGYSVSREKKERFSLILESASTNQTSMYLCVRQPAGGYNEQFFGPGTRLTVL.